This entry concerns a single TCR beta chain. These data come from a study of blood T cell repertoires in COVID-19. The overall study: Samples came from the United States, Italy and Spain, spanning acute and convalescent COVID-19.

Repertoires were generated with immunoSEQ multiplex PCR, while TCRdb's copy carries only in-frame clones and drops some. This table has some 170,000 clones, 77% appearing once. The CDR3 has 15 amino acids. V shed 0 bases and J shed 3 bases, with 12 bases lying between them. CDR1 is SGHKS and CDR2 is YYEKEE in the germline V gene (reference sequence). The V and J genes are TRBV5-5 and TRBJ1-1, with D hard to call. This receptor was identified in a man between 65 and 85 years old with acute or convalescent COVID-19. The sequenced sample was peripheral blood. The CDR3 DNA reads as TGTGCCAGCAGCTTGGTCCCCGACTCAGACACTGAAGCTTTCTTT. Residues: CASSLVPDSDTEAFF.